A selection of T cell receptor beta chains follows, all from one sample in a study of T cells after yellow fever vaccination. TCRdb called the 5' RACE reads again in MiXCR, with one record for every CDR3 protein. This table holds hundreds of thousands of distinct CDR3 sequences, roughly an eighth found once. The specimen comprised PBMCs, sampled on the day of the yellow fever booster vaccination. The receptors shown here come from a man aged 25-45 years who received the YFV17D yellow fever vaccine. Each CDR3 is given with its conserved first and last residue. The order of the fields is CDR3 DNA, CDR3 protein, J gene, D gene, clone size, V gene. D genes are given only for firm matches. A clone size is listed for some rows: how often the clone was seen (once, few, many), or a class if it is expanded.

cdr3_nt: TGTGCCAGCAGCTTAAAGGCCAGTAGCTCCTACGAGCAGTACTTC
cdr3_aa: CASSLKASSSYEQYF
j_call: TRBJ2-7
d_call: NA
clone_size: few
v_call: TRBV7-2

cdr3_nt: TGCAGTGCTAGTCCCCCCGGGAGTCAACCGGGGCAGTTCTTC
cdr3_aa: CSASPPGSQPGQFF
j_call: TRBJ2-1
d_call: NA
clone_size: few
v_call: TRBV20-1

cdr3_nt: TGTGCCAGCGGTAGACAATATAATTCACCCCTCCACTTT
cdr3_aa: CASGRQYNSPLHF
j_call: TRBJ1-6
d_call: NA
clone_size: few
v_call: TRBV28

cdr3_nt: TGTGCCAGCTCCTCGGGACACAACTACGAGCAGTACTTC
cdr3_aa: CASSSGHNYEQYF
j_call: TRBJ2-7
d_call: NA
clone_size: few
v_call: TRBV12-3/TRBV12-4

cdr3_nt: TGTGCCAGCAGCTTAATGGGACAGGGACCCCTCCACTTT
cdr3_aa: CASSLMGQGPLHF
j_call: TRBJ1-6
d_call: TRBD1
clone_size: NA
v_call: TRBV7-2

cdr3_nt: TGTGCCAGCAGATCCGGTGGGGGTGAGACCCAGTACTTC
cdr3_aa: CASRSGGGETQYF
j_call: TRBJ2-5
d_call: NA
clone_size: few
v_call: TRBV7-8

cdr3_nt: TGTGCCAGCCGGGGGGGGGCGGGAGTCGGGGAGCTGTTTTTT
cdr3_aa: CASRGGAGVGELFF
j_call: TRBJ2-2
d_call: TRBD2
clone_size: NA
v_call: TRBV12-3/TRBV12-4

cdr3_nt: TGTGCCACCAGCAGAGAGGTTGGGGAACCTGAAGCTTTCTTT
cdr3_aa: CATSREVGEPEAFF
j_call: TRBJ1-1
d_call: NA
clone_size: many
v_call: TRBV15

cdr3_nt: TGCGCCAGCAGCCCCTCTAGCGGGACCTACTACGAGCAGTACTTC
cdr3_aa: CASSPSSGTYYEQYF
j_call: TRBJ2-7
d_call: TRBD2
clone_size: few
v_call: TRBV5-1

cdr3_nt: TGTGCCAGCAGCCCCTCACCCCCCGATGAGCAGTTCTTC
cdr3_aa: CASSPSPPDEQFF
j_call: TRBJ2-1
d_call: NA
clone_size: few
v_call: TRBV7-2

cdr3_nt: TGCAGTGCTAGAGATGGTAGCGGGAGAGGATACATTCAGTACTTC
cdr3_aa: CSARDGSGRGYIQYF
j_call: TRBJ2-4
d_call: TRBD2
clone_size: NA
v_call: TRBV20-1

cdr3_nt: TGTGCCAGCAGTGAAATCTACGGCAGGGACAGGGGAGGCCCTGGGTCACCCCTCCACTTT
cdr3_aa: CASSEIYGRDRGGPGSPLHF
j_call: TRBJ1-6
d_call: TRBD1
clone_size: few
v_call: TRBV25-1

cdr3_nt: TGTGCTAGCAGCTTACTCCCCAAGCGGGGCTCCTACAATGAGCAGTTCTTC
cdr3_aa: CASSLLPKRGSYNEQFF
j_call: TRBJ2-1
d_call: TRBD2
clone_size: NA
v_call: TRBV7-7

cdr3_nt: TGCGCCAGCAGCCGACGAAGGACGGTCCCCTACGAGCAGTACTTC
cdr3_aa: CASSRRRTVPYEQYF
j_call: TRBJ2-7
d_call: NA
clone_size: many
v_call: TRBV4-3

cdr3_nt: TGCAGTGCTAGTTTCGTCCAGCAGTACTTC
cdr3_aa: CSASFVQQYF
j_call: TRBJ2-7
d_call: NA
clone_size: many
v_call: TRBV20-1

cdr3_nt: TGTGCCAGCAGCTTAGGGACCACCACCACAGATACGCAGTATTTT
cdr3_aa: CASSLGTTTTDTQYF
j_call: TRBJ2-3
d_call: NA
clone_size: few
v_call: TRBV5-5

cdr3_nt: TGTGCCAGCTCACCCCTGGACACACATTACGAGCAGTACTTC
cdr3_aa: CASSPLDTHYEQYF
j_call: TRBJ2-7
d_call: NA
clone_size: many
v_call: TRBV18

cdr3_nt: TGTGCCAGCAGCTTAGAAGGGTGGACTGAAGCTTTCTTT
cdr3_aa: CASSLEGWTEAFF
j_call: TRBJ1-1
d_call: NA
clone_size: few
v_call: TRBV7-2

cdr3_nt: TGCGCCAGCAGCCAAGATAACAGGGGAACAAATTCACCCCTCCACTTT
cdr3_aa: CASSQDNRGTNSPLHF
j_call: TRBJ1-6
d_call: TRBD1
clone_size: NA
v_call: TRBV4-3

cdr3_nt: TGTGCCAGCAGCCAAAAGAAGACTAGCGGGGCCCGTTTC
cdr3_aa: CASSQKKTSGARF
j_call: TRBJ2-5
d_call: TRBD2
clone_size: few
v_call: TRBV3-1

cdr3_nt: TGTGCCAGCAGCCAAGATCTTCAGGGGGACACTGAAGCTTTCTTT
cdr3_aa: CASSQDLQGDTEAFF
j_call: TRBJ1-1
d_call: TRBD1
clone_size: NA
v_call: TRBV3-1

cdr3_nt: TGTGCTAGTGGTTTGGCAGGGGGGGGGAATGGCTACACCTTC
cdr3_aa: CASGLAGGGNGYTF
j_call: TRBJ1-2
d_call: TRBD1
clone_size: few
v_call: TRBV12-5

cdr3_nt: TGTGCCAGCAGTTTTCTAGGGAACACCATATATTTT
cdr3_aa: CASSFLGNTIYF
j_call: TRBJ1-3
d_call: NA
clone_size: NA
v_call: TRBV28

cdr3_nt: TGTGCCAGCAGTACTGTTGGTTTTAGCTCCTACGAGCAGTACTTC
cdr3_aa: CASSTVGFSSYEQYF
j_call: TRBJ2-7
d_call: NA
clone_size: NA
v_call: TRBV28

cdr3_nt: TGTGCCAGCAGCTCGGGACAGGGAAAAACCGGGGAGCTGTTTTTT
cdr3_aa: CASSSGQGKTGELFF
j_call: TRBJ2-2
d_call: TRBD1
clone_size: NA
v_call: TRBV7-9

cdr3_nt: TGTGCCAGCAGCCCAAGGGGGAGACGAGGCACCGGGGAGCTGTTTTTT
cdr3_aa: CASSPRGRRGTGELFF
j_call: TRBJ2-2
d_call: NA
clone_size: NA
v_call: TRBV5-4

cdr3_nt: TGTGCCAGCAGCATATACGAGGGGTGGGGGGATACGCAGTATTTT
cdr3_aa: CASSIYEGWGDTQYF
j_call: TRBJ2-3
d_call: NA
clone_size: NA
v_call: TRBV7-2

cdr3_nt: TGTGCCAGCTCACCAAGGGACGGGAGCGCTAGCACAGATACGCAGTATTTT
cdr3_aa: CASSPRDGSASTDTQYF
j_call: TRBJ2-3
d_call: NA
clone_size: NA
v_call: TRBV18

cdr3_nt: TGTGCCAGCAGCTTATTAGCGGGAAGCGGAGAGACCCAGTACTTC
cdr3_aa: CASSLLAGSGETQYF
j_call: TRBJ2-5
d_call: TRBD2
clone_size: NA
v_call: TRBV5-4

cdr3_nt: TGCAGCGCCACTGGGGGATTCGACTATGGCTACACCTTC
cdr3_aa: CSATGGFDYGYTF
j_call: TRBJ1-2
d_call: NA
clone_size: few
v_call: TRBV29-1

cdr3_nt: TGCAGTGCTAGAGCGTGGGACACTAGTTCACCCCTCCACTTT
cdr3_aa: CSARAWDTSSPLHF
j_call: TRBJ1-6
d_call: NA
clone_size: NA
v_call: TRBV20-1

cdr3_nt: TGCGCCTCCGATGGACTAGCCGGCTTTGGGCAGTTCTTC
cdr3_aa: CASDGLAGFGQFF
j_call: TRBJ2-1
d_call: TRBD2
clone_size: NA
v_call: TRBV10-2

cdr3_nt: TGTGCCAGCAGTACATTAGCGGGAGTACACGAGCAGTACTTC
cdr3_aa: CASSTLAGVHEQYF
j_call: TRBJ2-7
d_call: TRBD2
clone_size: few
v_call: TRBV12-3/TRBV12-4

cdr3_nt: TGCAGCCGAGCCGACGGGAAAGAGACCCAGTACTTC
cdr3_aa: CSRADGKETQYF
j_call: TRBJ2-5
d_call: NA
clone_size: NA
v_call: TRBV20-1

cdr3_nt: TGTGCCAGCAGCTTGGTTTCTAGTTCCAAGAATGAGCAGTTCTTC
cdr3_aa: CASSLVSSSKNEQFF
j_call: TRBJ2-1
d_call: NA
clone_size: few
v_call: TRBV7-3

cdr3_nt: TGTGCCAGCTCACCACCTTCACTAGCAGGCGGGGAGCTGTTTTTT
cdr3_aa: CASSPPSLAGGELFF
j_call: TRBJ2-2
d_call: NA
clone_size: NA
v_call: TRBV18

cdr3_nt: TGCGCCAGCAGCTTGCGTCGGGGCGAGCAGTACTTC
cdr3_aa: CASSLRRGEQYF
j_call: TRBJ2-7
d_call: NA
clone_size: NA
v_call: TRBV5-1

cdr3_nt: TGTGCTAGCAGCCCCCTAGGGGCCAACGTCCTGACTTTC
cdr3_aa: CASSPLGANVLTF
j_call: TRBJ2-6
d_call: NA
clone_size: many
v_call: TRBV7-7

cdr3_nt: TGTGCCAGCAGCTTCCAGGGTGGTGTAAACATTCAGTACTTC
cdr3_aa: CASSFQGGVNIQYF
j_call: TRBJ2-4
d_call: NA
clone_size: NA
v_call: TRBV7-9

cdr3_nt: TGCGCCAGCAGCTCGACAGGGTCCCACGTCACAGATACGCAGTATTTT
cdr3_aa: CASSSTGSHVTDTQYF
j_call: TRBJ2-3
d_call: TRBD1
clone_size: few
v_call: TRBV5-1

cdr3_nt: TGCAGTGCTAGGGACCCGCTAGCGGGAGTGGGGTCAGATACGCAGTATTTT
cdr3_aa: CSARDPLAGVGSDTQYF
j_call: TRBJ2-3
d_call: TRBD2
clone_size: few
v_call: TRBV20-1

cdr3_nt: TGCAGCGTTGACGGAATTCCGGGTTTTGTCGGGGAGCTGTTTTTT
cdr3_aa: CSVDGIPGFVGELFF
j_call: TRBJ2-2
d_call: NA
clone_size: NA
v_call: TRBV29-1

cdr3_nt: TGTGCCAGCAGCTCCCTGAGTGGGGAAGCTTTCTTT
cdr3_aa: CASSSLSGEAFF
j_call: TRBJ1-1
d_call: NA
clone_size: few
v_call: TRBV5-5

cdr3_nt: TGTGCCAGCAGCTTAGTGGGGAATACCTACGAGCAGTACTTC
cdr3_aa: CASSLVGNTYEQYF
j_call: TRBJ2-7
d_call: NA
clone_size: few
v_call: TRBV5-6

cdr3_nt: TGTGCTAGTGGTTTGGGCAGTTACTACGAGCAGTACTTC
cdr3_aa: CASGLGSYYEQYF
j_call: TRBJ2-7
d_call: NA
clone_size: few
v_call: TRBV12-5

cdr3_nt: TGTGCCAGCAGCTTACAGGGAGGCGATGAGCAGTTCTTC
cdr3_aa: CASSLQGGDEQFF
j_call: TRBJ2-1
d_call: NA
clone_size: NA
v_call: TRBV5-4

cdr3_nt: TGTGCCAGCAGCGCGGACAGCTTTAATGAAAAACTGTTTTTT
cdr3_aa: CASSADSFNEKLFF
j_call: TRBJ1-4
d_call: NA
clone_size: many
v_call: TRBV9

cdr3_nt: TGTGCCAGCAGCCGACGGGACGGAAACTACAATGAGCAGTTCTTC
cdr3_aa: CASSRRDGNYNEQFF
j_call: TRBJ2-1
d_call: NA
clone_size: few
v_call: TRBV12-3/TRBV12-4

cdr3_nt: TGTGCCAGCAGCCACAGGGAATCAGATACGCAGTATTTT
cdr3_aa: CASSHRESDTQYF
j_call: TRBJ2-3
d_call: NA
clone_size: many
v_call: TRBV6-4

cdr3_nt: TGCGCCAGCAGCCTAATAACCGGGGACGAGCAGTACTTC
cdr3_aa: CASSLITGDEQYF
j_call: TRBJ2-7
d_call: NA
clone_size: few
v_call: TRBV4-3

cdr3_nt: TGTGCCACCCGGGTGATTGAACAAAGTTCACCCCTCCACTTT
cdr3_aa: CATRVIEQSSPLHF
j_call: TRBJ1-6
d_call: NA
clone_size: NA
v_call: TRBV6-1

cdr3_nt: TGCAGTGCTCACCGGGACACCACAGATACGCAGTATTTT
cdr3_aa: CSAHRDTTDTQYF
j_call: TRBJ2-3
d_call: NA
clone_size: few
v_call: TRBV20-1

cdr3_nt: TGCAGTGCTAACTTGGGGGGGGCTTACGAGCAGTACTTC
cdr3_aa: CSANLGGAYEQYF
j_call: TRBJ2-7
d_call: NA
clone_size: NA
v_call: TRBV20-1

cdr3_nt: TGTGCCAGCAAATATGGCTTGGCAGCTGTCACAGATACGCAGTATTTT
cdr3_aa: CASKYGLAAVTDTQYF
j_call: TRBJ2-3
d_call: NA
clone_size: few
v_call: TRBV12-3/TRBV12-4

cdr3_nt: TGCGCCAGCAGCCAAGCTACGACAGGAGCGACGTTAGGGCAGTTCTTC
cdr3_aa: CASSQATTGATLGQFF
j_call: TRBJ2-1
d_call: NA
clone_size: NA
v_call: TRBV4-3

cdr3_nt: TGCGCCAGCAGCCTATCCCCGGGGACTTATTATGGCTACACCTTC
cdr3_aa: CASSLSPGTYYGYTF
j_call: TRBJ1-2
d_call: NA
clone_size: NA
v_call: TRBV5-1

cdr3_nt: TGTGCCAGCAGCTTCGATTCGGTCCACAATGAGCAGTTCTTC
cdr3_aa: CASSFDSVHNEQFF
j_call: TRBJ2-1
d_call: NA
clone_size: few
v_call: TRBV7-2

cdr3_nt: TGTGCCAGCAGTGTGGGAACGCCCGGATTGTCGGAGTACTTC
cdr3_aa: CASSVGTPGLSEYF
j_call: TRBJ2-7
d_call: NA
clone_size: NA
v_call: TRBV2